One and the same sample provided the 15 T cell receptor beta chains below, sequenced in a study of metastatic and nonmetastatic thyroid tumors (dated by TCRdb to 2020 to 2021). No patient had received any treatment before thyroid surgery. The library relied on PCR. TCRdb lists the instrument as Illumina HiSeq 4000. Clones were called with MiXCR by TCRdb after fastp trimmed the public reads at Q25, and only in-frame beta chains were retained. This sample holds about 31,000 clones; roughly a fifth were observed only once. Clones ranked in the top ten supply around a fifth of the sample. Sequences were obtained from blood. These receptors all come from a female donor with papillary thyroid cancer or a benign thyroid nodule (not recorded which). Some clones in this sample may be carry-over from other donors' samples.

Only a few counts were recorded for this clone. An end of the junction does not agree with germline; a read error may underlie this. The chain is built from TRBV6-1 and TRBJ2-3; 12 bases map to TRBD1. Germline values: CDR1 MNHNS, CDR2 SASEGT. CDR3 length: 14 residues. The chain's CDR3 is CACRDRGPGDTLDF. The CDR3 nucleotides are TGTGCCTGCAGGGACAGGGGGCCGGGAGATACGCTGGATTTT.

The chain couples TRBV5-1 to TRBJ2-1; 10 nucleotides align to TRBD2. The CDR3 has 15 amino acids. Germline V CDR1 and CDR2: SGHRS, YFSETQ. V lost 0 bases to trimming and J lost 8 bases; unmatched junction nucleotides: 5. The CDR3 spells CASSLASGSSYEQFF. The CDR3 nucleotides read TGCGCCAGCAGCTTGGCTAGCGGGAGCTCGTATGAGCAGTTCTTC. The whole variable domain, filled in from reference TRBV5-1 and TRBJ2-1, reads KAGVTQTPRYLIKTRGQQVTLSCSPISGHRSVSWYQQTPGQGLQFLFEYFSETQRNKGNFPGRFSGRQFSNSRSEMNVSTLELGDSALYLCASSLASGSSYEQFFGPGTRLTVL.

This clone appeared many times. The chain has TRBV7-9 and TRBJ1-1; 10 bases are a match to TRBD1. Losses at the gene ends were 3 bases for V and 3 bases for J; bases not matched to a gene: 10. This CDR3 has 17 amino acids. The germline gives CDR1 SEHNR, CDR2 FQNEAQ (reference sequence). Written as DNA, the CDR3 is TGTGCCAGCAGCTTTTCGGGACAGGGGTGGAGGTACACTGAAGCTTTCTTT. Translation: CASSFSGQGWRYTEAFF.

This clone was observed many times. The chain links TRBV7-2 to TRBJ1-2; 9 nucleotides agree with TRBD1. V shed 3 bases, J shed 6 bases, and the junction held 2 bases outside the gene matches. Germline V CDR1 and CDR2: SGHTA, FQGNSA. This CDR3 has 13 amino acids. The CDR3 is CASSFGTGNGYTF. As DNA, the CDR3 is TGTGCCAGCAGCTTCGGGACAGGGAATGGCTACACCTTC.

The CDR3 bases are TGCGCCAGCAGCTTAGCCGGACAATATGGGGCTGAAGCTTTCTTT. It encodes CASSLAGQYGAEAFF. This sequence joins TRBV5-1 and TRBJ1-1; D may be TRBD1 (5 bases). This CDR3 comprises 15 residues. Per germline, CDR1 SGHRS and CDR2 YFSETQ. With 2 bases removed from V and 6 bases from J, the gap between germline ends came to 17 bases.

The sample holds many counts of this clone. The chain couples TRBV3-1 to TRBJ2-5; TRBD2 aligns across 9 bases. The germline V gene encodes CDR1 LGHDT and CDR2 YNNKEL (reference sequence). This CDR3 has 15 residues. The trim removed 1 base at V and 4 bases at J, leaving 4 bases unmatched. In nucleotides, the CDR3 is TGTGCCAGCAGCCAAGGGCCGACTAGCGGAGAGACCCAGTACTTC. Residues: CASSQGPTSGETQYF.

This clone was seen at least ten times. This chain uses TRBV11-3 with TRBJ2-1, with TRBD2 matching 15 bases. The germline V gene has CDR1 SGHNT and CDR2 YENEEA. The junction had 6 bases not matched to a gene; V was cut back by 5 bases and J by 7 bases. CDR3 length: 16 residues. The CDR3 loop is CASSGRTSGGANEQFF. CDR3 sequence (DNA): TGTGCCAGCAGCGGACGGACTAGCGGGGGGGCTAATGAGCAGTTCTTC. Using reference TRBV11-3 and TRBJ2-1 for the parts outside the CDR3, the full variable domain is EAGVVQSPRYKIIEKKQPVAFWCNPISGHNTLYWYLQNLGQGPELLIRYENEEAVDDSQLPKDRFSAERLKGVDSTLKIQPAELGDSAVYLCASSGRTSGGANEQFFGPGTRLTVL.

This clone was found a few times. The V gene is TRBV28, the J gene TRBJ1-2; the D is unclear. The CDR3 has 14 amino acids. CDR1 and CDR2 from the germline V gene are MDHEN and SYDVKM. V was clipped by 5 bases and J by 1 base, with 11 bases between them. The CDR3 protein is CASSPTSYNYGYTF. The CDR3 DNA sequence: TGTGCCAGCAGTCCGACATCGTATAACTATGGCTACACCTTC.

In its sample, this clone was seen many times. This chain uses TRBV19 with TRBJ1-5; 12 bases match TRBD1. The CDR3 contains 15 residues. In germline, CDR1 is LNHDA, CDR2 SQIVND (reference sequence). Trimming cost V 5 bases and J 5 bases; bases outside gene matches: 4. The CDR3 reads CASSLGTGGDQPQHF. CDR3 DNA sequence: TGTGCCAGTAGTCTCGGGACAGGGGGCGATCAGCCCCAGCATTTT.

Many counts were recorded for this clone. The chain employs TRBV11-2 and TRBJ2-1, with TRBD1 identical over 9 bases. CDR1 is SGHAT, CDR2 FQNNGV, per germline. V trimming: 6 bases; J trimming: 8 bases; junction bases outside the gene matches: 11. CDR3 size: 15 residues. CDR3 protein: CASSLPGQGFYEQFF. CDR3 sequence (DNA): TGTGCCAGCAGTTTACCGGGACAGGGTTTTTATGAGCAGTTCTTC.

This clone has just a few counts. The V gene is TRBV7-6, the J gene TRBJ2-5; D is possibly TRBD1 or TRBD2 (5 bases each). Trimming cost V 1 base and J 13 bases, with 13 bases left between them. The germline V gene has CDR1 SGHVS and CDR2 FNYEAQ. This CDR3 is 12 amino acids long. The CDR3 region is CASSLEGRPRYF. DNA of the CDR3: TGTGCCAGCAGCTTAGAGGGACGGCCGAGGTACTTC.

The V and J genes are TRBV11-2 and TRBJ1-1, with D unresolved. The CDR3 is 14 amino acids. V was cut by 4 bases and J by 3 bases, with 12 bases left in between. The V gene's germline CDR1 is SGHAT and CDR2 FQNNGV. For the CDR3, the DNA is TGTGCCAGCAGCTCGGCGGGGAGTCACACTGAAGCTTTCTTT. This translates into CASSSAGSHTEAFF.

This clone is deemed medium-sized (0.01 to 0.1%). The chain employs TRBV12-3 or TRBV12-4 and TRBJ1-2; 7 bases map to TRBD1. V gave up 4 bases and J gave up 4 bases; unmatched junction bases: 6. The CDR3 has 14 amino acids. CDR3 nucleotide sequence: TGTGCCAGCAGTTCCCCCGGACAGGTCTATGGCTACACCTTC. Protein sequence: CASSSPGQVYGYTF.

There are many counts of this clone. V gene TRBV18 combines with J gene TRBJ2-7, with 14 bases aligning to TRBD2. The CDR3 length is 18 residues. CDR1 is KGHSH and CDR2 is LQKENI in the germline V gene. The ends lost 3 bases at V and 0 bases at J; junction bases unmatched: 7. The DNA of the CDR3 is TGTGCCAGCTCACCGACCCCGGGACTAGCGGGGGTCTCCTACGAGCAGTACTTC. Protein product: CASSPTPGLAGVSYEQYF.

This clone came up many times. This rearrangement joins TRBV19 to TRBJ2-2; TRBD1 matches 7 bases. The germline CDR1 and CDR2 sequences are LNHDA and SQIVND (reference sequence). V dropped 4 bases and J dropped 3; count of bases not matched to a gene: 2. This CDR3 spans 14 amino acids. The CDR3 DNA reads TGTGCCAGTAGTAACAGGGGAGACACCGGGGAGCTGTTTTTT. As protein: CASSNRGDTGELFF.